This T cell receptor beta chain was sequenced in a study of blood T cell repertoires in COVID-19. Study-level information: Researchers got acute and convalescent COVID-19 samples from the United States, Italy and Spain. PBMCs, B-cell-depleted T cells, or T cells provided the cDNA or gDNA that made up the material.

Trimming took 9 bases from V and 2 from J; bases not matched to a gene: 12. The CDR3 is made up of 16 amino acids. The germline V gene encodes CDR1 LNHDA and CDR2 SQIVND (reference sequence). As processed by the authors: Reference gene primer amplification gave estimated nucleated cell counts. Here immunoSEQ multiplex PCR was the method, and the copy in TCRdb shows in-frame clones only, minus some. The D gene and trimming were derived from the DNA, and the V and J assignments and clone size from that table. The table records under 45,000 clones, 65% to 90% of them present only once. The gene calls are TRBV19 and TRBJ1-5; 8 bases line up with TRBD1. This TCR was sampled from a man between 40 and 49 years old with active COVID-19. Sequencing was performed on peripheral blood. Written as DNA, the CDR3 is TGTGCCAGCTCGACAGGGGAGAGATGGGGCAATCAGCCCCAGCATTTT. Translation: CASSTGERWGNQPQHF.